This TCR beta chain originates from a study of OX40 agonist ivuxolimab in advanced cancers. Findings and limits, study-wide: Certain nonresponders likewise exhibited a low normalized T-cell clonal expansion. CD4+ and CD8+ blood T cells expanded clonally by week 6 at 0.1 to 3.0 mg/kg.

Germline CDR1 MNHNY, CDR2 SVGAGI (reference sequence). Trimming cost V 3 bases and J 5 bases, with 8 bases left between them. This CDR3 is 13 amino acids long. Here immunoSEQ multiplex PCR was the method, and the copy in TCRdb shows in-frame clones only, minus some. The repertoire holds 60,000 to 70,000 clones, with approximately 90% as singletons. About this clone itself: Its antigen is not known.

This chain uses TRBV6-6 with TRBJ1-5; D gene ambiguous. The receptor was isolated from an adult with an advanced solid tumor such as melanoma, head and neck, liver or kidney cancer. The sample was CD4+ or CD8+ T cells sorted from blood, taken in a trial of the OX40 agonist ivuxolimab. The CDR3 protein is CASSYDGDQPQHF. CDR3 sequence (DNA): TGTGCCAGCAGTTATGATGGCGATCAGCCCCAGCATTTT.